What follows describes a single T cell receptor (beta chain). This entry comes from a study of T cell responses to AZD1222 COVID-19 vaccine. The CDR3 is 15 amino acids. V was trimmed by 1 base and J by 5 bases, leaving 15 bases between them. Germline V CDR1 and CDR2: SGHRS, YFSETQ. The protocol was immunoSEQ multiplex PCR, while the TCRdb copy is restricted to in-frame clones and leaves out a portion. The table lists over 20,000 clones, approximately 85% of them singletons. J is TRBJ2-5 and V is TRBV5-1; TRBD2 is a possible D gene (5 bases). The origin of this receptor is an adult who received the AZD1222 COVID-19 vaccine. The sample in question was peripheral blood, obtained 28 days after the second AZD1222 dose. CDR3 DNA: TGCGCCAGCAGCTTGACCACTGGCGGCGGGGAGACCCAGTACTTC. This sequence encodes CASSLTTGGGETQYF.